The 25 T cell receptor beta chains in this list originate from one sample, sequenced in a study of blood T cells in healthy people across ages. It was with a sample-barcoded 5' primer and a J-beta primer mix that a second PCR of roughly 7 to 12 cycles was run. TCRdb re-called the 5' RACE reads through MiXCR, storing one row per CDR3 protein. The table includes over 1,500,000 distinct CDR3 sequences, roughly two fifths detected once. The sample comprised blood. The receptors shown here come from a human donor in good health.

The genes are TRBV12-3 or TRBV12-4 and TRBJ1-1; the D is unclear. The CDR3 extends over 12 amino acids. Deletions cut 3 bases from V and 6 bases from J, with 8 bases between. The CDR3 loop is CASSFAFAEAFF. In DNA form, the CDR3 reads TGTGCCAGCAGTTTCGCGTTCGCTGAAGCTTTCTTT.

This clonotype was detected only a few times. The chain has TRBV6-5 and TRBJ1-1, with D unresolved. The CDR3 has 15 residues. V lost 2 bases, J lost 0 bases, and 10 bases lay in between. CDR1 and CDR2 from the germline V gene are MNHEY and SVGAGI. This CDR3 reads CASSYREGMNTEAFF. The CDR3 nucleotides are TGTGCCAGCAGTTACAGGGAGGGAATGAACACTGAAGCTTTCTTT.

The rearrangement links TRBV7-2 to TRBJ2-1, with TRBD2 identical over 11 bases. CDR1 is SGHTA and CDR2 is FQGNSA in the germline V gene. Trimming took 8 bases from V and 0 from J; bases not matched to a gene: 3. The CDR3 runs 15 residues. In DNA form, the CDR3 reads TGTGCCAGCCGACTAGCGGGGAACTCCTACAATGAGCAGTTCTTC. Protein: CASRLAGNSYNEQFF.

The chain couples TRBV7-9 to TRBJ2-5, with 7 bases matching TRBD1. V lost 5 bases to trimming and J lost 3 bases; unmatched junction nucleotides: 9. From germline, CDR1 is SEHNR and CDR2 FQNEAQ (reference sequence). The CDR3 consists of 15 residues. The CDR3 bases are TGTGCCAGCAGCCAAACCGCCGGGACAGAAGAGACCCAGTACTTC. It yields the protein CASSQTAGTEETQYF.

The chain uses TRBV6-5 and TRBJ2-7; 7 positions match TRBD2. The CDR3 is made up of 13 amino acids. Germline V gives CDR1 MNHEY, CDR2 SVGAGI. V trimming: 2 bases; J trimming: 9 bases; junction bases outside the gene matches: 7. The CDR3 nucleotides read TGTGCCAGCAGTTACGGGGCACCGGGAGGGCAGTACTTC. This gives the protein CASSYGAPGGQYF.

V is TRBV7-3 and J is TRBJ2-3, with 7 bases identical to TRBD1. Germline loops: CDR1 SGHTA, CDR2 FQGTGA. The CDR3 runs 15 residues. The J segment lost 1 base and the V segment lost 5 bases, leaving 6 bases of the junction unmatched. This CDR3 is CASSETGFRTDTQYF. DNA of the CDR3: TGTGCCAGCAGCGAGACAGGGTTCCGCACAGATACGCAGTATTTT.

This clonotype has only a few counts. A junction end diverges from the germline sequence, so it may reflect a read error. The V call is TRBV15, the J call TRBJ1-6; D remains ambiguous. CDR1 and CDR2 (germline): LNHNV, YYDKDF (reference sequence). The CDR3 covers 15 residues. The CDR3 DNA reads as TGTGTCACCAGCAGAGTAGGTGAGGGTCTTTCACCCCTCCACTTT. Protein: CVTSRVGEGLSPLHF.

This clonotype was counted many times. This sequence joins TRBV29-1 and TRBJ2-7; 8 bases match TRBD1. This CDR3 contains 14 residues. Germline assignment: CDR1 SQVTM and CDR2 ANQGSEA. The J segment lost 0 bases and the V segment lost 4 bases, leaving 5 bases of the junction unmatched. The CDR3: CSVGDRPTSYEQYF. For the CDR3, the DNA is TGCAGCGTTGGGGACAGGCCTACCTCCTACGAGCAGTACTTC.

In regard to this clonotype: The conserved closing phenylalanine or tryptophan is absent in this CDR3, likely reflecting a read error. The rearrangement links TRBV4-2 to TRBJ2-1; D gene ambiguous. CDR3 size: 14 residues. From germline, CDR1 is LGHNA and CDR2 YNFKEQ. V lost 0 bases and J lost 11, with 14 bases in between. The CDR3 DNA reads TGTGCCAGCAGCCAAGAACAAAGGGATCGTCAGCAGTTCTTA. Its translation is CASSQEQRDRQQFL.

The rearrangement links TRBV5-1 to TRBJ2-1; TRBD2 agrees at 10 bases. Germline lookup yields CDR1 SGHRS and CDR2 YFSETQ. J lost 0 bases, V lost 0 bases, and 3 bases had no gene match. The CDR3 runs 17 residues. The CDR3 DNA follows: TGCGCCAGCAGCTTGGGTAGCGGGGGGAGCTCCTACAATGAGCAGTTCTTC. It encodes CASSLGSGGSSYNEQFF.

The rearrangement links TRBV29-1 to TRBJ2-7; 8 bases are a match to TRBD2. The ends lost 1 base at V and 0 bases at J; junction bases unmatched: 8. Germline V gene lookup returns CDR1 SQVTM and CDR2 ANQGSEA. The CDR3 is 16 residues long. CDR3 residues: CSVEVLGSGDSYEQYF. The CDR3 region has the DNA TGCAGCGTTGAAGTTCTGGGTAGCGGGGACTCCTACGAGCAGTACTTC.

The J gene is TRBJ2-7, the V gene TRBV24-1; the D is unclear. The CDR3 contains 13 residues. In germline, CDR1 is KGHDR, CDR2 SFDVKD. Trimming pared 3 bases from V and 0 bases from J, leaving 5 bases between. The CDR3 region is CATSDVDSYEQYF. In nucleotides, the CDR3 is TGTGCCACCAGTGATGTGGACTCCTACGAGCAGTACTTC.

The CDR3 spells CATSDPQGFGEKLFF. CDR3 bases: TGTGCCACCAGTGATCCTCAGGGGTTCGGTGAAAAACTGTTTTTT. The genes are TRBV24-1 and TRBJ1-4, with a weak D call TRBD1 (6 bases). Germline CDR1 and CDR2: KGHDR and SFDVKD. V shed 3 bases and J shed 7 bases, with 14 bases lying between them. The CDR3 length is 15 residues.

This clonotype occurred a few times. This sequence joins TRBV4-3 and TRBJ2-7, with a weak D call TRBD2 (5 bases). The V end was cut by 1 base, the J end by 3 bases, with 10 bases between. Germline values: CDR1 LGHNA, CDR2 YSLEER. The CDR3 is 14 residues long. CDR3 region: CASSQASLYYEQYF. CDR3 coding DNA: TGCGCCAGCAGCCAAGCTAGCCTTTACTACGAGCAGTACTTC.

This sequence joins TRBV3-1 and TRBJ1-5; D gene ambiguous. Germline CDR1 reads LGHDT; CDR2 reads YNNKEL (reference sequence). CDR3 length: 16 amino acids. V was shortened by 0 bases and J by 5 bases, with 14 bases between the two germline ends. CDR3: CASSQDYRGGDQPQHF. Written as DNA, the CDR3 is TGTGCCAGCAGCCAAGATTATCGGGGAGGAGATCAGCCCCAGCATTTT.

This clonotype appeared a single time. This chain links TRBV9 with TRBJ2-1; 8 positions agree with TRBD2. This CDR3 is built from 14 residues. Germline-derived CDR1 and CDR2 are SGDLS and YYNGEE. J gave up 9 bases and V 0 bases, and 5 bases lay outside the gene matches. CDR3: CASSVGSGGLEQFF. The CDR3 nucleotides are TGTGCCAGCAGCGTAGGGTCGGGGGGGCTTGAGCAGTTCTTC.

The chain joins TRBV9 to TRBJ2-1; tentatively, D is TRBD1 or TRBD2 (6 bases each). Germline V gene data show CDR1 as SGDLS and CDR2 as YYNGEE. V shed 2 bases and J shed 10 bases, with 16 bases lying between them. CDR3 length equals 14 residues. CDR3 region: CASSVGGDGDEQFF. DNA for the CDR3: TGTGCCAGCAGCGTGGGGGGCGATGGGGACGAGCAGTTCTTC.

This clonotype was observed a handful of times. V usage is TRBV5-1 and J usage is TRBJ2-7; 9 bases agree with TRBD1. Per the germline V gene, CDR1 is SGHRS and CDR2 is YFSETQ. CDR3 length equals 15 residues. The V gene end was trimmed by 4 bases and the J gene end by 5 bases; junction bases not matched to a gene: 10. In DNA form, the CDR3 reads TGCGCCAGCAGCCCACGGACAGGGGCGCGTAACGAGCAGTACTTC. Its translation: CASSPRTGARNEQYF.

The genes are TRBV6-5 and TRBJ2-5; tentative D call: TRBD1 (6 bases). The CDR3 contains 14 residues. CDR1 and CDR2 (germline): MNHEY, SVGAGI. The germline V and J ends were trimmed by 0 bases and 5 bases, with 10 bases remaining between them. As DNA, the CDR3 is TGTGCCAGCAGTTACTCGTGGGGGCAGGAGACCCAGTACTTC. Protein sequence: CASSYSWGQETQYF.

The chain links TRBV12-3 or TRBV12-4 to TRBJ1-6, with D maybe TRBD1 (5 bases). The CDR3 runs 13 residues. The V end was cut by 10 bases, the J end by 12 bases, with 19 bases between. The CDR3 here is CATSYGQGIPLHF. As DNA, the CDR3 is TGTGCCACCTCCTACGGGCAGGGCATACCCCTCCACTTT.

This rearrangement joins TRBV2 to TRBJ2-5; D is possibly TRBD1 or TRBD2 (6 bases each). The V end lost 7 bases, the J end lost 3 bases, and 9 bases lay between the germline ends. CDR3 length equals 12 residues. From germline, CDR1 is SNHLY and CDR2 FYNNEI. CDR3 coding DNA: TGTGCCAGCAAGGGGGAGGAAGAGACCCAGTACTTC. It is translated as CASKGEEETQYF. The complete variable domain, with remaining parts taken from reference TRBV2 and TRBJ2-5, reads EPEVTQTPSHQVTQMGQEVILRCVPISNHLYFYWYRQILGQKVEFLVSFYNNEISEKSEIFDDQFSVERPDGSNFTLKIRSTKLEDSAMYFCASKGEEETQYFGPGTRLLVL.

The rearrangement joins TRBV5-1 to TRBJ2-1, with D tentatively TRBD1 (5 bases). The V gene lost 0 bases and the J gene lost 0 bases, with 10 bases spanning the gap. The CDR3 is 16 residues long. Germline values: CDR1 SGHRS, CDR2 YFSETQ. CDR3: CASSLDRKSSYNEQFF. CDR3 nucleotides: TGCGCCAGCAGCTTGGACAGGAAGAGCTCCTACAATGAGCAGTTCTTC.

V usage is TRBV6-5 and J usage is TRBJ1-1, with a possible D match to TRBD1 (5 bases). The CDR3 runs 19 residues. Trimming left V 1 base short and J 4 bases short, with 25 bases between. Germline CDR1 reads MNHEY; CDR2 reads SVGAGI. CDR3: CASSYLLQSGQGRGTEAFF. As DNA, the CDR3 is TGTGCCAGCAGTTACTTGCTACAATCGGGGCAGGGCCGTGGCACTGAAGCTTTCTTT.

This clonotype showed up just a few times. The genes are TRBV5-1 and TRBJ2-3; D unresolved. Germline V gene lookup returns CDR1 SGHRS and CDR2 YFSETQ. The V end lost 0 bases, the J end lost 2 bases, and 7 bases lay between the germline ends. This CDR3 spans 14 amino acids. The CDR3 region has the DNA TGCGCCAGCAGCTTGGTTGACGCCACAGATACGCAGTATTTT. Translated: CASSLVDATDTQYF. Using reference TRBV5-1 and TRBJ2-3 for the parts outside the CDR3, the full variable domain is KAGVTQTPRYLIKTRGQQVTLSCSPISGHRSVSWYQQTPGQGLQFLFEYFSETQRNKGNFPGRFSGRQFSNSRSEMNVSTLELGDSALYLCASSLVDATDTQYFGPGTRLTVL.

The CDR3: CASSPGTGVWNGYTF. The CDR3 coding sequence is TGTGCCAGCAGCCCCGGGACAGGAGTGTGGAATGGCTACACCTTC. The V gene is TRBV6-5, the J gene TRBJ1-2, with TRBD1 matching over 8 bases. The junction had 12 bases not matched to a gene; V was cut back by 6 bases and J by 6 bases. Germline CDR1 MNHEY, CDR2 SVGAGI. The CDR3 consists of 15 residues.